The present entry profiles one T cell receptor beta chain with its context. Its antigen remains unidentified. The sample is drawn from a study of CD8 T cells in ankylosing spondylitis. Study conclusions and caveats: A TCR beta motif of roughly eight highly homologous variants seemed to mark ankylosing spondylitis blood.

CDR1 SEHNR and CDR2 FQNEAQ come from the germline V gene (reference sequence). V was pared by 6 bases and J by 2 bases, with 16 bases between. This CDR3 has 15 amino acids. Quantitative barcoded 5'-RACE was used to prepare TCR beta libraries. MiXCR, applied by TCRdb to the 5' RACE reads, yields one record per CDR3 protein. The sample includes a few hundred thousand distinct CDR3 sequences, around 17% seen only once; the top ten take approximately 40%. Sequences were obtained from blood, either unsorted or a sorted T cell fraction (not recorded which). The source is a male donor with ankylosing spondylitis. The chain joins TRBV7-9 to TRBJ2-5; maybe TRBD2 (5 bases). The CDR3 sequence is CASSWETGRQETQYF. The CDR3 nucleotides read TGTGCCAGCAGTTGGGAGACGGGTCGGCAAGAGACCCAGTACTTC.